This T cell receptor (beta chain) was observed in a study of CD8 T cells in Susac syndrome. The CDR3 runs to 15 residues. Germline lookup yields CDR1 SGHDT and CDR2 YYEEEE. The V and J ends lost 4 bases and 4 bases, in that order; junction bases with no gene match: 3. Random hexamers were used to reverse transcribe an amount of roughly 0.45 to 1 ug RNA. TCR beta CDR3 was amplified by immunoSEQ covering 54 Vbeta and 13 Jbeta. TCRdb re-derived calls from the immunoSEQ multiplex PCR reads in MiXCR, one entry per CDR3 protein. The top ten hold roughly 0.096% of the sample, which has about 110,000 distinct CDR3 sequences, roughly 95% seen once.

Sequencing was carried out using CD4+ T cells from PBMCs. This TCR was recovered from a human donor in good health. The chain carries TRBV5-6 and TRBJ1-6, with 9 bases matching TRBD1. CDR3: CASSGGQGYNSPLHF. CDR3 DNA: TGTGCCAGCAGCGGGGGACAGGGTTATAATTCACCCCTCCACTTT.